This TCR beta chain was profiled in a study of cytomegalovirus exposure and HLA in healthy donors. Whole-study context: A preliminary data release comprised roughly 85 million unique TCRs obtained from HLA-typed donors.

The study's findings and limits: CMV serostatus was the only recorded immune exposure for donors. In an earlier analysis, in about 530 donors, most V segments appeared productive either ~87% or ~30% of the time. An analysis was carried out later, and it reportedly showed fewer N-insertions in an Asian-associated ancestry cluster than the approximately 670-donor mean.

CDR1 and CDR2 (germline): MDHEN, SYDVKM. Trimming took off 8 bases at V and 1 base at J, with 23 bases between the two ends. The CDR3 extends over 17 amino acids. In the PCR, 60 Vbeta and 13 Jbeta primers were used. The data were produced by immunoSEQ multiplex PCR, yet TCRdb's version contains in-frame clones alone and is incomplete. The table records approximately 120,000 clones, 75% to 90% of them present only once. As to this clone: Its antigen remains unidentified.

The J gene is TRBJ1-1, the V gene TRBV28; D gene unclear. This clonotype was obtained from a woman in her 30s in good health and CMV-seropositive. The specimen sequenced was PBMCs. The CDR3 loop reads CASQFAGRSQKNTEAFF. The CDR3 coding sequence is TGTGCCAGCCAATTTGCCGGCAGGTCACAAAAGAACACTGAAGCTTTCTTT.